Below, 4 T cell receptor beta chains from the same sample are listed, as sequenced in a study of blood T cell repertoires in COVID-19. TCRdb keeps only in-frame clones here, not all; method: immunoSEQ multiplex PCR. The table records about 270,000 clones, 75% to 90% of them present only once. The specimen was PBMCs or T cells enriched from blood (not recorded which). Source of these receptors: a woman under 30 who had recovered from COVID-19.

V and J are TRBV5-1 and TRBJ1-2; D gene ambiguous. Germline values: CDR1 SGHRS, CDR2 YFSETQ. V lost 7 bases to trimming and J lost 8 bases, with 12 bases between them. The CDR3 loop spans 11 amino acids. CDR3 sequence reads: CASGEGSGYTF. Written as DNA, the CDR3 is TGCGCCAGCGGGGAGGGTTCGGGCTACACCTTC.

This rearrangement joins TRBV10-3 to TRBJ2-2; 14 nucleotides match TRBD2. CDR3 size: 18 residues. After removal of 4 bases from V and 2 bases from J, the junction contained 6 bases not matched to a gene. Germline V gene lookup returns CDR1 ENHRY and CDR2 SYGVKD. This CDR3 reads CAISGLGLAGANTGELFF. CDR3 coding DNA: TGTGCCATCAGTGGCTTGGGACTAGCGGGGGCTAACACCGGGGAGCTGTTTTTT.

CDR3 in DNA: TGTGCTAGTGGCCTCAGGGGGCCTCCTAACTATGGCTACACCTTC. Amino acids: CASGLRGPPNYGYTF. The chain recombines TRBV12-5 with TRBJ1-2; 8 positions match TRBD1. CDR1 LGHNT and CDR2 FRNRAP come from the germline V gene. V lost 6 bases, J lost 0 bases, and 6 bases stayed unmatched. The CDR3 runs 15 residues.

The CDR3 DNA reads TGTGCCAGCAGCGTGGGTGGGACAGGGGGAAACACCATATATTTT. This translates into CASSVGGTGGNTIYF. This chain joins TRBV9 and TRBJ1-3; 9 bases are shared with TRBD1. Germline assignment: CDR1 SGDLS and CDR2 YYNGEE. Trimming took 2 bases from V and 4 from J; bases not matched to a gene: 4. CDR3 size: 15 residues.